What follows are 21 T cell receptor beta chains derived from one specimen sequenced in a study of beta chain features in type 1 diabetes. Findings and limits, study-wide: There was a moderate but significant shortening of TCRB CDR3s in all four CD4+ subsets of Type 1 diabetes patients.

What was sequenced were expressed TCRB transcripts, since all of the isolated RNA had been reverse transcribed. Sequencing used immunoSEQ multiplex PCR; TCRdb keeps in-frame clones, though not all of them. The sample shows some 360,000 clones, over 9% of them seen only once. Antigen specificity for these receptors is unknown. The material sequenced was central memory CD4+ T cells from blood. Every receptor here comes from a man aged 25 to 40 with type 1 diabetes.

This clone showed up just a few times. This chain connects TRBV5-4 to TRBJ2-6, with D perhaps matching TRBD1 (6 bases). The CDR3 spans 18 residues. Per germline, CDR1 SGHNT and CDR2 YYREEE (reference sequence). The germline V and J ends were trimmed by 4 bases and 4 bases, with 21 bases remaining between them. This chain's CDR3 is CASSIPAGTGPGANVLTF. For the CDR3, the DNA is TGTGCCAGCAGCATACCCGCCGGAACAGGGCCCGGGGCCAACGTCCTGACTTTC. The whole variable domain, remainder taken from reference TRBV5-4 and TRBJ2-6, is ETGVTQSPTHLIKTRGQQVTLRCSSQSGHNTVSWYQQALGQGPQFIFQYYREEENGRGNFPPRFSGLQFPNYSSELNVNALELDDSALYLCASSIPAGTGPGANVLTFGAGSRLTVL.

Of note for this clone: Relative to the germline gene, one junction end is altered; a read error may explain this. For the CDR3, the DNA is TGTGCCAGCGGTACTTTTGCAGGTCCTACTACAGGTACGCAGTATTTT. As protein: CASGTFAGPTTGTQYF. The rearrangement uses TRBV25-1 and TRBJ2-3; tentatively, D is TRBD1 (5 bases). In germline, CDR1 is MGHDK, CDR2 SYGVNS. This CDR3 contains 16 residues.

This clone has more than one count but fewer than ten. Other nucleotide sequences in the sample specify the same CDR3. The chain carries TRBV5-1 and TRBJ1-4; TRBD1 matches 7 bases. Trimming took 3 bases from V and 0 from J; bases not matched to a gene: 2. This CDR3 region has 15 residues. Germline V gene lookup returns CDR1 SGHRS and CDR2 YFSETQ. The CDR3 bases are TGCGCCAGCAGCTCCACAGGGGCAACTAATGAAAAACTGTTTTTT. Its protein product is CASSSTGATNEKLFF. Full variable domain (outside the CDR3, taken from reference TRBV5-1 and TRBJ1-4): KAGVTQTPRYLIKTRGQQVTLSCSPISGHRSVSWYQQTPGQGLQFLFEYFSETQRNKGNFPGRFSGRQFSNSRSEMNVSTLELGDSALYLCASSSTGATNEKLFFGSGTQLSVL.

The rearrangement joins TRBV10-3 to TRBJ2-6; possibly TRBD2 for D (6 bases). The CDR3 covers 17 residues. Between the trimmed V and J ends, which lost 10 bases and 4 bases, there was a span of 23 bases. In germline, CDR1 is ENHRY, CDR2 SYGVKD. Here the CDR3 DNA reads TGTGCCAGCTCGGGACTGCTTGTAGGTAGGGGGGCCAACGTCCTGACTTTC. Translated, it gives CASSGLLVGRGANVLTF.

This clone was recorded a few times. This chain links TRBV28 with TRBJ2-3; unclear D gene. CDR3 size: 12 residues. Between the trimmed V and J ends, which lost 8 bases and 3 bases, there was a span of 9 bases. In germline, CDR1 is MDHEN, CDR2 SYDVKM. The CDR3 is CASLAETDTQYF. CDR3 sequence (DNA): TGTGCCAGCTTGGCAGAGACAGATACGCAGTATTTT.

This clone appeared many times. J is TRBJ2-3 and V is TRBV10-3; no clear D gene. Germline assignment: CDR1 ENHRY and CDR2 SYGVKD. This CDR3 spans 14 amino acids. The V and J ends lost 4 bases and 2 bases respectively, with 10 bases between them. The DNA for the CDR3 is TGTGCCATCAGTGGGGCCGGACCCACAGATACGCAGTATTTT. This sequence encodes CAISGAGPTDTQYF.

This clone was seen more than once but under ten times. The chain carries TRBV10-3 and TRBJ2-7; 8 nucleotides match TRBD1. The germline V gene has CDR1 ENHRY and CDR2 SYGVKD. V trimming: 10 bases; J trimming: 4 bases; junction bases outside the gene matches: 12. The length of the CDR3 is 14 residues. The DNA for the CDR3 is TGTGCCACAACCAACCAGGGGGCTAGGTACGAGCAGTACTTC. Translation: CATTNQGARYEQYF.

This clone was seen at least ten times. The chain is built from TRBV2 and TRBJ2-7; a possible D gene is TRBD1 (5 bases). In germline, CDR1 is SNHLY, CDR2 FYNNEI. V lost 2 bases, J lost 2 bases, and 10 bases lay in between. This CDR3 is 14 amino acids long. The DNA for the CDR3 is TGTGCCAGCAGTGAACAGGGATTCACCTACGAGCAGTACTTC. This sequence encodes CASSEQGFTYEQYF.

This clone has ten or more counts. The chain combines TRBV28 with TRBJ2-2, with a tentative D call TRBD1 (6 bases). The CDR3 sequence is 17 residues long. CDR1 and CDR2 (germline): MDHEN, SYDVKM. Deletions cut 3 bases from V and 1 base from J, with 15 bases between. The CDR3 sequence: CASSLYTGTMNTGELFF. For the CDR3, the DNA is TGTGCCAGCAGTTTGTACACCGGGACAATGAACACCGGGGAGCTGTTTTTT.

The CDR3 DNA sequence: TGTGCCATCAGTGAAACAGGGGGGGAGGGTGAAAAACTGTTTTTT. It is translated as CAISETGGEGEKLFF. The V and J genes are TRBV10-3 and TRBJ1-4, with TRBD1 matching 8 bases. V shed 3 bases, J shed 7 bases, and the junction held 7 bases outside the gene matches. Germline V gene sequence: CDR1 ENHRY, CDR2 SYGVKD. The CDR3 is made up of 15 amino acids.

Ten or more counts support this clone. J is TRBJ2-5 and V is TRBV5-1, with D uncertain. With 0 bases removed from V and 2 bases from J, the gap between germline ends came to 8 bases. Germline CDR1 reads SGHRS; CDR2 reads YFSETQ. The CDR3 consists of 14 residues. The CDR3 coding sequence is TGCGCCAGCAGCTTGGTCGGCCGACAAGAGACCCAGTACTTC. It codes for CASSLVGRQETQYF.

This clone was counted between two and nine times. The chain joins TRBV6-5 to TRBJ1-4; possibly TRBD1 for D (6 bases). The CDR3 is 14 residues long. Germline CDR1 and CDR2: MNHEY and SVGAGI. Deletions cut 0 bases from V and 5 bases from J, with 7 bases between. CDR3 nucleotide sequence: TGTGCCAGCAGTTACTCCACAGGGAATGAAAAACTGTTTTTT. This translates into CASSYSTGNEKLFF.

Ten or more counts support this clone. This chain connects TRBV6-1 to TRBJ2-1; 8 bases are a match to TRBD2. The CDR3 sequence is 15 residues long. Germline-derived CDR1 and CDR2 are MNHNS and SASEGT. The V and J ends lost 6 bases and 9 bases, in that order; junction bases with no gene match: 13. The CDR3, as DNA: TGTGCCAGCAGGCCAGTAGCGGGAAGCCTCACTGAGCAGTTCTTC. It codes for CASRPVAGSLTEQFF.

This clone appeared a few times. The gene calls are TRBV28 and TRBJ2-1; TRBD2 matches 10 bases. The V segment lost 6 bases and the J segment 10 bases; nucleotides outside the gene matches: 12. This CDR3 comprises 15 residues. Germline CDR1 is MDHEN and CDR2 is SYDVKM. The CDR3 region is CASRRGVAGGREQFF. The CDR3 DNA reads as TGTGCCAGCAGGAGGGGGGTAGCGGGAGGCCGAGAGCAGTTCTTC.

This clone was picked up a small number of times. The CDR3 bases are TGTGCCAGCAGCTCTGGGGACAGGGGGTATCAGCCCCAGCATTTT. Its protein is CASSSGDRGYQPQHF. This rearrangement joins TRBV7-2 to TRBJ1-5, with 11 bases that match TRBD1. The CDR3 loop spans 15 amino acids. Germline CDR1 SGHTA, CDR2 FQGNSA. Trimming removed 4 bases from V and 5 bases from J; junction bases left unmatched: 4. Full variable domain (outside the CDR3, taken from reference TRBV7-2 and TRBJ1-5): GAGVSQSPSNKVTEKGKDVELRCDPISGHTALYWYRQSLGQGLEFLIYFQGNSAPDKSGLPSDRFSAERTGGSVSTLTIQRTQQEDSAVYLCASSSGDRGYQPQHFGDGTRLSIL.

The CDR3 region is CASSSFTGDWTEAFF. CDR3 bases: TGTGCCAGCAGTTCCTTCACAGGGGACTGGACTGAAGCTTTCTTT. The rearrangement joins TRBV7-2 to TRBJ1-1, with 7 bases identical to TRBD1. The CDR3 totals 15 residues. Germline V gives CDR1 SGHTA, CDR2 FQGNSA. Trimming removed 6 bases from V and 5 bases from J; junction bases left unmatched: 12. The full variable domain, rest sourced from reference TRBV7-2 and TRBJ1-1, is GAGVSQSPSNKVTEKGKDVELRCDPISGHTALYWYRQSLGQGLEFLIYFQGNSAPDKSGLPSDRFSAERTGGSVSTLTIQRTQQEDSAVYLCASSSFTGDWTEAFFGQGTRLTVV.

The rearrangement joins TRBV28 to TRBJ1-1; unclear D gene. CDR1 and CDR2 (germline): MDHEN, SYDVKM. V lost 6 bases and J 0 bases, leaving 14 bases between the germline ends. The CDR3 has 15 amino acids. CDR3 residues: CASSPPAGMNTEAFF. The CDR3 coding sequence is TGTGCCAGCAGCCCTCCCGCGGGCATGAACACTGAAGCTTTCTTT.

This clone was counted ten times or more. The V and J genes are TRBV10-3 and TRBJ2-2; 7 positions agree with TRBD1. The CDR3 runs to 15 residues. Germline lookup yields CDR1 ENHRY and CDR2 SYGVKD. V shed 5 bases, J shed 7 bases, and the junction held 10 bases outside the gene matches. CDR3 in DNA: TGTGCCATCAGTAGCAACCCGACAGGGATCGGGGAGCTGTTTTTT. Translating gives CAISSNPTGIGELFF.

The chain joins TRBV7-8 to TRBJ2-6; 7 bases map to TRBD1. V was clipped by 1 base and J by 0 bases; unmatched bases: 15. Germline V gene sequence: CDR1 SGHVS, CDR2 FQNEAQ. CDR3 length: 21 residues. This chain's CDR3 is CASSLVGHRGIPLSGANVLTF. In DNA, the CDR3 is TGTGCCAGCAGCTTAGTGGGGCACAGGGGCATCCCTCTCTCTGGGGCCAACGTCCTGACTTTC. Full variable domain (outside the CDR3, taken from reference TRBV7-8 and TRBJ2-6): GAGVSQSPRYKVAKRGQDVALRCDPISGHVSLFWYQQALGQGPEFLTYFQNEAQLDKSGLPSDRFFAERPEGSVSTLKIQRTQQEDSAVYLCASSLVGHRGIPLSGANVLTFGAGSRLTVL.

This clone was seen more than once but under ten times. V is TRBV7-3 and J is TRBJ1-1, with D possibly being TRBD1 (5 bases). Trimming removed 3 bases at V and 3 bases at J, with 11 bases between. Per germline, CDR1 SGHTA and CDR2 FQGTGA. There are 14 residues in the CDR3. Written as DNA, the CDR3 is TGTGCCAGCAGCTTTGGGACGGGGGACACTGAAGCTTTCTTT. This encodes CASSFGTGDTEAFF.

The chain joins TRBV7-2 to TRBJ1-1; tentative D call: TRBD1 (5 bases). V gave up 3 bases and J gave up 0 bases, with 14 bases separating them. The CDR3 is made up of 16 amino acids. Germline lookup yields CDR1 SGHTA and CDR2 FQGNSA. The CDR3 reads CASSLGLGTLNTEAFF. The CDR3 bases are TGTGCCAGCAGCTTGGGCCTTGGGACGCTGAACACTGAAGCTTTCTTT. The whole variable domain, filled in from reference TRBV7-2 and TRBJ1-1, reads GAGVSQSPSNKVTEKGKDVELRCDPISGHTALYWYRQSLGQGLEFLIYFQGNSAPDKSGLPSDRFSAERTGGSVSTLTIQRTQQEDSAVYLCASSLGLGTLNTEAFFGQGTRLTVV.